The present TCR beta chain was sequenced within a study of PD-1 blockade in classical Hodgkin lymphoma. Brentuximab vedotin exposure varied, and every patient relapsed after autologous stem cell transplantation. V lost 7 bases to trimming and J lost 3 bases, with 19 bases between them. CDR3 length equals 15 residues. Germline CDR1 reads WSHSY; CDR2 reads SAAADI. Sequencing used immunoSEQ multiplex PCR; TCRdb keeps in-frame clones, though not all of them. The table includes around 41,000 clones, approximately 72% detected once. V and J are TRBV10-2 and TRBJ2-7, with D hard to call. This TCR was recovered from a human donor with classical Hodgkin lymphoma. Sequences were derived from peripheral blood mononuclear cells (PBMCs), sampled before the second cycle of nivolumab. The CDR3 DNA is TGCGCCAGCATGGATCCCGGTAGTCGACACTACGAGCAGTACTTC. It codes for CASMDPGSRHYEQYF.